The TCR beta chain under discussion was sequenced for a study of blood T cell repertoires in COVID-19. Study summary: Italy, Spain and the United States were the sources of the convalescent and acute COVID-19 samples.

Repertoires were generated with immunoSEQ multiplex PCR, while TCRdb's copy carries only in-frame clones and drops some. This table has around 300,000 clones, roughly 89% appearing once. Germline V lookup: CDR1 MNHEY, CDR2 SVGAGI. This CDR3 has 15 amino acids. V lost 6 bases and J lost 2; bases outside the gene matches: 7. The rearrangement uses TRBV6-5 and TRBJ1-2; 9 nucleotides line up with TRBD1. This receptor was identified in a woman between 35 and 50 years old who had recovered from COVID-19. The source material was PBMCs or T cells enriched from blood (not recorded which). The DNA of the CDR3 is TGTGCCAGCAGGGGGACAGGGAGTCGGAACTATGGCTACACCTTC. Protein: CASRGTGSRNYGYTF.